These 28 T cell receptor beta chains share one sample of origin, sequenced in a study of T cell responses to AZD1222 COVID-19 vaccine. Here immunoSEQ multiplex PCR was the method, and the copy in TCRdb shows in-frame clones only, minus some. The sample lists about 140,000 clones, more than 75% seen once, with approximately 2.8% in the top ten. Specimen: peripheral blood, collected 28 days after the second AZD1222 dose. These receptors originate from an adult who received the AZD1222 COVID-19 vaccine.

This clone was counted once. V is TRBV5-5 and J is TRBJ1-6, with 7 bases matching TRBD1. This CDR3 region has 12 residues. In germline, CDR1 is SGHKS, CDR2 YYEKEE (reference sequence). Unmatched junction bases numbered 2, after V lost 0 bases and J lost 14 bases. The CDR3 nucleotides are TGTGCCAGCAGCTTGGAAGGGGGCACCCTCCACTTT. Encoded protein: CASSLEGGTLHF.

This chain joins TRBV4-1 and TRBJ2-7; 7 bases map to TRBD2. The ends lost 4 bases at V and 9 bases at J; junction bases unmatched: 12. The length of the CDR3 is 14 residues. Germline V gene sequence: CDR1 MGHRA, CDR2 YSYEKL. This CDR3 is CASSRGGWGGWQYF. The CDR3 region has the DNA TGCGCCAGCAGCCGCGGTGGTTGGGGGGGTTGGCAGTACTTC.

V usage is TRBV5-4 and J usage is TRBJ1-3; D unclear. Germline loops: CDR1 SGHNT, CDR2 YYREEE (reference sequence). Trimming cost V 0 bases and J 0 bases, with 10 bases left between them. This CDR3 region has 16 residues. This CDR3 is CASSLAGDPSGNTIYF. CDR3 bases: TGTGCCAGCAGCTTGGCCGGCGATCCCTCTGGAAACACCATATATTTT.

The chain carries TRBV28 and TRBJ1-4; tentatively, D is TRBD1 (6 bases). The CDR3 is 15 residues long. The germline CDR1 and CDR2 sequences are MDHEN and SYDVKM. V gave up 8 bases and J gave up 3 bases, with 16 bases separating them. For the CDR3, the DNA is TGTGCCAGCGGCGACGGGGGGCTGGCTAATGAAAAACTGTTTTTT. Translated, it gives CASGDGGLANEKLFF.

The V and J genes are TRBV7-2 and TRBJ1-5, with D possibly being TRBD1 (5 bases). V shed 6 bases and J shed 4 bases, with 19 bases lying between them. The germline gives CDR1 SGHTA, CDR2 FQGNSA. CDR3 size: 16 residues. CDR3 residues: CASSPGPGTGNQPQHF. CDR3 coding DNA: TGTGCCAGCAGTCCCGGTCCCGGGACTGGGAATCAGCCCCAGCATTTT.

This chain connects TRBV28 to TRBJ1-6; D call uncertain. Germline loops: CDR1 MDHEN, CDR2 SYDVKM. V was clipped by 5 bases and J by 1 base, with 12 bases between them. The CDR3 spans 16 residues. CDR3 in amino acids: CASSIYKESYNSPLHF. The CDR3, as DNA: TGTGCCAGCAGTATTTATAAGGAGTCCTATAATTCACCCCTCCACTTT.

This chain links TRBV28 with TRBJ2-7; TRBD1 agrees at 12 bases. The CDR3 is 18 residues long. Germline V gene data show CDR1 as MDHEN and CDR2 as SYDVKM. The V gene end was trimmed by 7 bases and the J gene end by 0 bases; junction bases not matched to a gene: 13. The CDR3 loop is CASNGRGQGAGNSYEQYF. The CDR3 DNA is TGTGCCAGCAATGGAAGGGGACAGGGGGCGGGGAACTCCTACGAGCAGTACTTC.

The chain is built from TRBV5-6 and TRBJ1-2; D is perhaps TRBD1 (6 bases). Germline CDR1 reads SGHDT; CDR2 reads YYEEEE. V was cut by 4 bases and J by 13 bases, with 17 bases left in between. This CDR3 is built from 12 residues. The CDR3 region is CASSPGQPSFTF. CDR3 DNA sequence: TGTGCCAGCAGCCCTGGACAGCCCTCTTTCACCTTC.

The chain uses TRBV4-3 and TRBJ2-7; TRBD2 aligns across 7 bases. The CDR3 length is 15 residues. V lost 4 bases, J lost 0 bases, and 6 bases stayed unmatched. Germline V gene data show CDR1 as LGHNA and CDR2 as YSLEER. Written as DNA, the CDR3 is TGCGCCAGCAGCCGAGAAGCGGGGCTCTCCTACGAGCAGTACTTC. Encoded protein: CASSREAGLSYEQYF.

The J gene is TRBJ2-3, the V gene TRBV24-1; TRBD1 matches 8 bases. This CDR3 region has 13 residues. Germline assignment: CDR1 KGHDR and CDR2 SFDVKD. Trimming removed 5 bases from V and 8 bases from J; junction bases left unmatched: 5. CDR3 in amino acids: CATSVLTGGTQYF. CDR3 in DNA: TGTGCCACCAGTGTCCTCACAGGGGGTACGCAGTATTTT.

The V call is TRBV18, the J call TRBJ1-1, with TRBD1 as a possible D gene (5 bases). Germline V lookup: CDR1 KGHSH, CDR2 LQKENI. The CDR3 runs to 15 residues. Trimming stripped 3 bases from V and 0 bases from J, with 11 bases between. The CDR3 DNA sequence: TGTGCCAGCTCACCGTTGGGGCAGATGAACACTGAAGCTTTCTTT. This encodes CASSPLGQMNTEAFF. The full variable domain, in which reference TRBV18 and TRBJ1-1 provide the parts outside the CDR3, is NAGVMQNPRHLVRRRGQEARLRCSPMKGHSHVYWYRQLPEEGLKFMVYLQKENIIDESGMPKERFSAEFPKEGPSILRIQQVVRGDSAAYFCASSPLGQMNTEAFFGQGTRLTVV.

The V and J genes are TRBV10-3 and TRBJ1-5; 9 nucleotides line up with TRBD1. Germline values: CDR1 ENHRY, CDR2 SYGVKD. This CDR3 region has 14 residues. The trim removed 6 bases at V and 6 bases at J, leaving 6 bases unmatched. CDR3: CAISRDRDAQPQHF. CDR3 in DNA: TGTGCCATCAGCCGGGACAGGGACGCTCAGCCCCAGCATTTT.

This sequence joins TRBV6-5 and TRBJ1-6; D gene ambiguous. V was shortened by 2 bases and J by 10 bases, with 6 bases between the two germline ends. The CDR3 runs to 12 residues. Germline V gene lookup returns CDR1 MNHEY and CDR2 SVGAGI. This chain's CDR3 is CASSYSGSPLHF. CDR3 nucleotides: TGTGCCAGCAGTTACAGCGGGTCACCCCTCCACTTT.

The CDR3 DNA reads TGCGCCAGCAGCCAAGGGGCTGATCAGTCTCATGAGCAGTTCTTC. Its translation is CASSQGADQSHEQFF. The chain is built from TRBV4-1 and TRBJ2-1, with D hard to call. This CDR3 spans 15 amino acids. Trimming removed 1 base from V and 8 bases from J, with 15 bases in between. The V gene's germline CDR1 is MGHRA and CDR2 YSYEKL.

This clone was seen only a few times. The chain carries TRBV2 and TRBJ1-1; the D is unclear. The ends were cut back, 6 bases at V and 7 bases at J, with 15 bases in the middle. Germline lookup yields CDR1 SNHLY and CDR2 FYNNEI. The CDR3 has 13 amino acids. The CDR3 protein is CASRGWTGGEAFF. The CDR3 nucleotides are TGTGCCAGCAGGGGTTGGACGGGTGGTGAAGCTTTCTTT.

The chain couples TRBV10-3 to TRBJ2-7; 10 bases fit TRBD2. The CDR3 loop spans 14 amino acids. V gave up 6 bases and J gave up 7 bases; unmatched junction bases: 9. The germline gives CDR1 ENHRY, CDR2 SYGVKD. The CDR3 bases are TGTGCCATCAGCTCTAGCGGGAGCGAAAATGAGCAGTACTTC. Its translation is CAISSSGSENEQYF.

This chain connects TRBV11-3 to TRBJ2-2; D uncertain. Germline lookup yields CDR1 SGHNT and CDR2 YENEEA. Trimming pared 5 bases from V and 5 bases from J, leaving 9 bases between. This CDR3 is built from 13 residues. The CDR3 spells CASSLIQTGELFF. CDR3 DNA sequence: TGTGCCAGCAGCCTAATACAGACCGGGGAGCTGTTTTTT. The full variable domain, completed using reference TRBV11-3 and TRBJ2-2, is EAGVVQSPRYKIIEKKQPVAFWCNPISGHNTLYWYLQNLGQGPELLIRYENEEAVDDSQLPKDRFSAERLKGVDSTLKIQPAELGDSAVYLCASSLIQTGELFFGEGSRLTVL.

This chain uses TRBV7-2 with TRBJ1-6, with D hard to call. The ends were cut back, 0 bases at V and 7 bases at J, with 10 bases in the middle. The CDR3 sequence is 15 residues long. The V gene's germline CDR1 is SGHTA and CDR2 FQGNSA. The CDR3: CASSLAAGGNSPLHF. The DNA for the CDR3 is TGTGCCAGCAGCTTAGCTGCAGGTGGGAATTCACCCCTCCACTTT.

The chain carries TRBV20-1 and TRBJ1-2; D gene unclear. The CDR3 totals 10 residues. Per germline, CDR1 DFQATT and CDR2 SNEGSKA (reference sequence). Trimming left V 6 bases short and J 4 bases short, with 6 bases between. The CDR3 bases are TGCAGTGCCAACTCCTATGGCTACACCTTC. The encoded protein is CSANSYGYTF.

Notes on this clone: At one of its ends the junction is not consistent with the germline gene, which may arise from a read error. The CDR3 is CASIWNLGYF. CDR3 sequence (DNA): TGTGCCAGCATTTGGAACTTGGGCTACTTC. This chain links TRBV25-1 with TRBJ1-2; D is unresolved. The CDR3 covers 10 residues. The germline CDR1 and CDR2 sequences are MGHDK and SYGVNS.

This chain uses TRBV12-3 or TRBV12-4 with TRBJ2-1, with no clear D. Trimming cost V 7 bases and J 15 bases, with 22 bases left between them. CDR3 length: 13 amino acids. CDR3 loop: CASTRVPPSVWFF. The CDR3 DNA follows: TGTGCCAGCACCCGCGTCCCTCCCTCCGTTTGGTTCTTC.

The chain is built from TRBV2 and TRBJ2-7; 7 positions match TRBD1. Germline V gives CDR1 SNHLY, CDR2 FYNNEI. V dropped 6 bases and J dropped 6; count of bases not matched to a gene: 11. This CDR3 has 14 amino acids. The CDR3 bases are TGTGCCAGCAGCGCTGACAGGGATTCATCCGAGCAGTACTTC. This encodes CASSADRDSSEQYF.

The CDR3 region is CASSFPTGGSSGANVLTF. The CDR3, as DNA: TGTGCCAGCAGCTTCCCGACAGGGGGATCCTCTGGGGCCAACGTCCTGACTTTC. The V gene is TRBV6-2 or TRBV6-3, the J gene TRBJ2-6, with 9 bases that match TRBD1. Germline assignment: CDR1 MNHEY and CDR2 SVGEGT. Unmatched junction bases numbered 9, after V lost 6 bases and J lost 0 bases. This CDR3 has 18 amino acids.

The V call is TRBV28, the J call TRBJ1-5; maybe TRBD1 (6 bases). The CDR3 contains 13 residues. The ends were cut back, 8 bases at V and 4 bases at J, with 12 bases in the middle. The germline V gene has CDR1 MDHEN and CDR2 SYDVKM. The CDR3 nucleotides read TGTGCCAGCTGCCGCCAGGGGAATCAGCCCCAGCATTTT. Protein: CASCRQGNQPQHF.

Remarks on this clone: The sample has other DNA sequences that encode this CDR3 too. The V and J genes are TRBV5-6 and TRBJ1-4, with D hard to call. CDR1 and CDR2 from the germline V gene are SGHDT and YYEEEE. V was shortened by 0 bases and J by 0 bases, with 3 bases between the two germline ends. The CDR3 has 14 amino acids. The CDR3 loop reads CASSLGTTNEKLFF. DNA for the CDR3: TGTGCCAGCAGCTTGGGGACAACTAATGAAAAACTGTTTTTT.

The chain employs TRBV6-2 or TRBV6-3 and TRBJ2-2; D might be TRBD1 (5 bases). The germline gives CDR1 MNHEY, CDR2 SVGEGT. The ends were cut back, 1 base at V and 3 bases at J, with 15 bases in the middle. This CDR3 comprises 17 residues. The CDR3 region has the DNA TGTGCCAGCAGTTACTGGTCCTTAGGGGCGGACACCGGGGAGCTGTTTTTT. Protein: CASSYWSLGADTGELFF.

V gene TRBV15 combines with J gene TRBJ2-1; weak D call: TRBD2 (6 bases). In germline, CDR1 is LNHNV, CDR2 YYDKDF (reference sequence). V was pared by 3 bases and J by 2 bases, with 8 bases between. This CDR3 contains 14 residues. The CDR3 is CATSRGGTYNEQFF. CDR3 nucleotide sequence: TGTGCCACCAGCAGGGGGGGAACCTACAATGAGCAGTTCTTC. The variable domain in full, with the rest retrieved from reference TRBV15 and TRBJ2-1, is DAMVIQNPRYQVTQFGKPVTLSCSQTLNHNVMYWYQQKSSQAPKLLFHYYDKDFNNEADTPDNFQSRRPNTSFCFLDIRSPGLGDTAMYLCATSRGGTYNEQFFGPGTRLTVL.

J is TRBJ2-5 and V is TRBV12-3 or TRBV12-4; D not certain. The CDR3 sequence is 13 residues long. The ends were cut back, 7 bases at V and 1 base at J, with 10 bases in the middle. CDR3 residues: CASTLSVQETQYF. The CDR3 DNA reads as TGTGCCAGCACCCTTTCGGTCCAAGAGACCCAGTACTTC.